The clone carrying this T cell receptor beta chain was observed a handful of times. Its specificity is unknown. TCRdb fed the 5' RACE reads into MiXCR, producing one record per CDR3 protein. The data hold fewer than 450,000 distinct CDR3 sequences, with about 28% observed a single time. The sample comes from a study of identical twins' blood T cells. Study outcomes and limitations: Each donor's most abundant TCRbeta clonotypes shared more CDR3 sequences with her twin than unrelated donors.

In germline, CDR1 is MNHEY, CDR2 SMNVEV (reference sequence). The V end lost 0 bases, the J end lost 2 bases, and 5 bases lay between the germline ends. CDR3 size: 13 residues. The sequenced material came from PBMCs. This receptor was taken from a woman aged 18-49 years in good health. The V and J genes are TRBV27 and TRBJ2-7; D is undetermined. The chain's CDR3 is CASSLSGPYEQYF. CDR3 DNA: TGTGCCAGCAGTTTATCGGGCCCCTACGAGCAGTACTTC.